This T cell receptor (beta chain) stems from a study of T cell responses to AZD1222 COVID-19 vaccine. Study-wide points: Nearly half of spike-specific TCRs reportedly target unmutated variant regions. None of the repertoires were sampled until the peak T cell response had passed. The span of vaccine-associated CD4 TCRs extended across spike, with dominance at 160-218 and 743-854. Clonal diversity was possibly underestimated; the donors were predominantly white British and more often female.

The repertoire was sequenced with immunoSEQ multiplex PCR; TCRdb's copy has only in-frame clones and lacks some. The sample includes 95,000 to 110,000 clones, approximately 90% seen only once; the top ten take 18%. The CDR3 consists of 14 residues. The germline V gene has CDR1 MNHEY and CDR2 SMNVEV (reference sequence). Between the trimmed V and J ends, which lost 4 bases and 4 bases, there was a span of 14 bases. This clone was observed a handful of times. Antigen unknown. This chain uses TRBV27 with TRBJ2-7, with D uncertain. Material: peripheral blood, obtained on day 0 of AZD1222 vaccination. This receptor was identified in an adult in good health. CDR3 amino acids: CASSSSLQRYEQYF. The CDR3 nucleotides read TGTGCCAGCAGTTCCTCTTTACAGAGATACGAGCAGTACTTC.